Listed here are 24 T cell receptor beta chains from one sample, sequenced in a study of T cells in Graves' hyperthyroidism and ophthalmopathy. The CDR3 regions of TCR beta were amplified from RNA transcripts. HTBI primers were used for first-round RT-PCR of the TCR CDR3. TCRdb passed the multiplex PCR reads through MiXCR, listing each CDR3 protein once. The sample has about 690,000 distinct CDR3 sequences; roughly 17% are singletons. The sequenced material came from blood. These TCRs come from a man aged 50 to 59 with Graves' hyperthyroidism.

This clonotype appeared many times. The chain uses TRBV28 and TRBJ2-5, with 9 bases lining up with TRBD2. The germline V gene encodes CDR1 MDHEN and CDR2 SYDVKM. The V and J ends lost 3 bases and 1 base, in that order; junction bases with no gene match: 6. The CDR3 runs 16 residues. The CDR3 reads CASSLGTSSPQETQYF. CDR3 in DNA: TGTGCCAGCAGTTTGGGGACTAGCTCCCCCCAAGAGACCCAGTACTTC.

In this sample, this clonotype turned up a few times. The rearrangement uses TRBV6-1 and TRBJ2-1, with 8 positions matching TRBD2. Looked up from germline, CDR1 is MNHNS and CDR2 is SASEGT. J gave up 4 bases and V 5 bases, and 10 bases lay outside the gene matches. The CDR3 has 16 amino acids. Here the CDR3 reads CASSLFSTSGYNEQFF. The DNA for the CDR3 is TGTGCCAGCAGTCTATTCAGCACTAGCGGTTACAATGAGCAGTTCTTC.

The sample holds many counts of this clonotype. CDR3 protein: CASSLGEDSTDTQYF. In DNA form, the CDR3 reads TGTGCCAGCAGCTTAGGGGAGGACTCCACAGATACGCAGTATTTT. The gene calls are TRBV11-3 and TRBJ2-3; TRBD2 might be the D (6 bases). Germline CDR1 reads SGHNT; CDR2 reads YENEEA. V was cut by 1 base and J by 2 bases, with 10 bases left in between. The CDR3 is made up of 15 amino acids.

This chain joins TRBV18 and TRBJ2-1, with 7 bases that match TRBD1. Germline values: CDR1 KGHSH, CDR2 LQKENI. This CDR3 comprises 15 residues. With V trimmed by 6 bases and J by 6 bases, 11 bases remained unmatched. The DNA of the CDR3 is TGTGCCAGCTCTCTCTCGACAGGGTCGGTCAATGAGCAGTTCTTC. Translated: CASSLSTGSVNEQFF.

This clonotype was detected only a few times. The chain couples TRBV5-1 to TRBJ2-2, with D possibly matching TRBD1 (6 bases). The V gene's germline CDR1 is SGHRS and CDR2 YFSETQ. The CDR3 is 15 residues long. Trimming removed 6 bases at V and 0 bases at J, with 12 bases between. CDR3 residues: CASTVQGSNTGELFF. CDR3 coding DNA: TGCGCCAGCACCGTACAGGGATCGAACACCGGGGAGCTGTTTTTT.

The V call is TRBV28, the J call TRBJ2-4; D is possibly TRBD2 (6 bases). Trimming stripped 4 bases from V and 6 bases from J, with 16 bases between. The CDR3 is 15 amino acids. Germline loops: CDR1 MDHEN, CDR2 SYDVKM. The CDR3 sequence: CASSSGGRVLNIQYF. CDR3 coding DNA: TGTGCCAGCAGTTCCGGGGGACGGGTCTTAAACATTCAGTACTTC.

There are a few counts of this clonotype. A much larger clone differs from this one at a single base, so this may be a read error. V is TRBV28 and J is TRBJ2-4, with TRBD1 identical over 11 bases. V was clipped by 5 bases and J by 2 bases; unmatched bases: 14. The CDR3 runs to 19 residues. In germline, CDR1 is MDHEN, CDR2 SYDVKM. The CDR3 sequence is CASSPWTGGKYSPKNIQYF. In DNA form, the CDR3 reads TGTGCCAGCAGTCCGTGGACAGGGGGCAAATACTCTCCCAAAAACATTCAGTACTTC.

This clonotype was seen at least ten times. This chain links TRBV11-2 with TRBJ2-1, with 10 bases matching TRBD2. The CDR3 loop spans 18 amino acids. V lost 1 base and J lost 5; bases outside the gene matches: 11. Germline lookup yields CDR1 SGHAT and CDR2 FQNNGV. Here the CDR3 reads CASSLGLKREGRNNEQFF. DNA for the CDR3: TGTGCCAGCAGCTTAGGCCTTAAGCGGGAGGGCCGGAACAATGAGCAGTTCTTC. Using reference TRBV11-2 and TRBJ2-1 for the parts outside the CDR3, the full variable domain is EAGVAQSPRYKIIEKRQSVAFWCNPISGHATLYWYQQILGQGPKLLIQFQNNGVVDDSQLPKDRFSAERLKGVDSTLKIQPAKLEDSAVYLCASSLGLKREGRNNEQFFGPGTRLTVL.

This clonotype was counted ten times or more. This chain links TRBV20-1 with TRBJ2-5, with 7 bases that match TRBD2. CDR3 length equals 13 residues. CDR1 is DFQATT and CDR2 is SNEGSKA in the germline V gene (reference sequence). V dropped 6 bases and J dropped 5; count of bases not matched to a gene: 9. The CDR3: CSAPHSGRETQYF. The CDR3 DNA sequence: TGCAGTGCCCCGCATAGCGGGCGTGAGACCCAGTACTTC.

There are many counts of this clonotype. The chain links TRBV7-3 to TRBJ2-1; perhaps D is TRBD1 or TRBD2 (7 bases each). V lost 5 bases, J lost 4 bases, and 21 bases lay in between. The CDR3 runs to 17 residues. Germline loops: CDR1 SGHTA, CDR2 FQGTGA. The CDR3 region has the DNA TGTGCCAGCAGCCCGGGGGGACAGCAGGGTTTATACAATGAGCAGTTCTTC. It is translated as CASSPGGQQGLYNEQFF.

This clonotype has just a few counts. The chain is built from TRBV3-1 and TRBJ1-1; D is undetermined. The CDR3 has 13 residues. Trimming cost V 0 bases and J 10 bases, with 12 bases left between them. Germline assignment: CDR1 LGHDT and CDR2 YNNKEL (reference sequence). DNA of the CDR3: TGTGCCAGCAGCCAAGATCGGGAGGGTGTAGCTTTCTTT. This gives the protein CASSQDREGVAFF. The full variable domain, completed using reference TRBV3-1 and TRBJ1-1, is DTAVSQTPKYLVTQMGNDKSIKCEQNLGHDTMYWYKQDSKKFLKIMFSYNNKELIINETVPNRFSPKSPDKAHLNLHINSLELGDSAVYFCASSQDREGVAFFGQGTRLTVV.

This clonotype has more than one count but fewer than ten. This sequence joins TRBV20-1 and TRBJ1-1, with D possibly being TRBD1 (5 bases). Trimming removed 1 base at V and 9 bases at J, with 12 bases between. This CDR3 is 12 amino acids long. The germline V gene has CDR1 DFQATT and CDR2 SNEGSKA (reference sequence). The CDR3 spells CSARVSGVKAFF. The CDR3 DNA sequence: TGCAGTGCTAGAGTGTCGGGGGTTAAAGCTTTCTTT.

As regards this clonotype: Germline is not matched at one junction end, which may reflect a read error. The V and J genes are TRBV12-3 or TRBV12-4 and TRBJ2-1; 11 bases are shared with TRBD2. CDR3 length: 18 residues. CDR3 residues: CASSLALLAGDTYNKQFF. CDR3 sequence (DNA): TGTGCCAGCAGTTTAGCGCTACTAGCGGGGGACACCTACAATAAGCAGTTCTTC.

The chain is built from TRBV4-1 and TRBJ2-1; possibly TRBD1 for D (5 bases). In germline, CDR1 is MGHRA, CDR2 YSYEKL. The CDR3 is 15 residues long. Trimming took off 0 bases at V and 5 bases at J, with 11 bases between the two ends. The CDR3 reads CASSQEGRLNNEQFF. The CDR3 nucleotides read TGCGCCAGCAGCCAAGAGGGGCGGCTCAACAATGAGCAGTTCTTC.

The chain has TRBV14 and TRBJ2-2; TRBD2 is a possible D gene (5 bases). Looked up from germline, CDR1 is SGHDN and CDR2 is FVKESK. The CDR3 runs to 18 residues. V was shortened by 0 bases and J by 0 bases, with 14 bases between the two germline ends. DNA for the CDR3: TGTGCCAGCAGCCAAGATGTGTTAGCGCCCTCGAACACCGGGGAGCTGTTTTTT. This codes for CASSQDVLAPSNTGELFF. Based on the CDR3 plus reference TRBV14 and TRBJ2-2, the full variable domain is EAGVTQFPSHSVIEKGQTVTLRCDPISGHDNLYWYRRVMGKEIKFLLHFVKESKQDESGMPNNRFLAERTGGTYSTLKVQPAELEDSGVYFCASSQDVLAPSNTGELFFGEGSRLTVL.

This clonotype was found many times. The chain has TRBV6-6 and TRBJ2-5, with 16 bases matching TRBD2. The CDR3 contains 18 residues. The V segment lost 2 bases and the J segment 2 bases; nucleotides outside the gene matches: 5. Per the germline V gene, CDR1 is MNHNY and CDR2 is SVGAGI (reference sequence). The CDR3 loop is CASSYGSGLAGGQETQYF. In DNA, the CDR3 is TGTGCCAGCAGTTACGGATCGGGACTAGCGGGAGGGCAAGAGACCCAGTACTTC.

Points on this clonotype: Because the CDR3's place on the DNA is in doubt, the DNA is left out and the CDR3 is given as listed by TCRdb. The CDR3 region is CASSSSTGGGQPQHF. This chain links TRBV6-2 or TRBV6-3 with TRBJ1-5; TRBD1 is the table's D call, not checked against the DNA. The CDR3 is 15 amino acids in total, end residues counted. Germline-derived CDR1 and CDR2 are MNHEY and SVGEGT.

A remark on this clonotype: Compared with germline, one end of the junction differs, possibly owing to a read error. V usage is TRBV7-2 and J usage is TRBJ2-7; a weak D match, TRBD2 (5 bases). Germline loops: CDR1 SGHTA, CDR2 FQGNSA. The CDR3 is 16 amino acids. In nucleotides, the CDR3 is TGTGCCTGCAGCCCGTTTCTACGGCCGACGAGCGGTGAGCAGTACTTC. Translating it yields CACSPFLRPTSGEQYF.

In this sample, this clonotype turned up many times. The chain is built from TRBV29-1 and TRBJ2-1; 8 nucleotides line up with TRBD2. The CDR3 extends over 15 amino acids. Germline CDR1 SQVTM, CDR2 ANQGSEA. V gave up 8 bases and J gave up 5 bases; unmatched junction bases: 14. The CDR3, as DNA: TGCAGCATTGCCGGGACTAGTAAGTTCCACAATGAGCAGTTCTTC. Protein sequence: CSIAGTSKFHNEQFF.

The gene calls are TRBV4-3 and TRBJ1-1; D gene unclear. The CDR3 has 13 residues. Germline V CDR1 and CDR2: LGHNA, YSLEER. V dropped 2 bases and J dropped 1 base, with 5 bases sitting between them. The CDR3 spells CASSQMENTEAFF. In DNA form, the CDR3 reads TGCGCCAGCAGCCAAATGGAGAACACTGAAGCTTTCTTT.

This clonotype was seen ten or more times. The rearrangement joins TRBV2 to TRBJ2-2; 7 bases agree with TRBD2. With V trimmed by 7 bases and J by 2 bases, 10 bases remained unmatched. CDR3 length: 16 amino acids. CDR1 is SNHLY, CDR2 FYNNEI, per germline. CDR3 DNA: TGTGCCAGCAAAGCTCTGGCGGGAGTAAACACCGGGGAGCTGTTTTTT. Encoded protein: CASKALAGVNTGELFF.

The sample holds many counts of this clonotype. The gene calls are TRBV10-3 and TRBJ2-7; 7 bases agree with TRBD2. The CDR3 runs to 15 residues. CDR1 ENHRY and CDR2 SYGVKD come from the germline V gene. V lost 8 bases, J lost 0 bases, and 10 bases stayed unmatched. Written as DNA, the CDR3 is TGTGCCATCGGAAAAGAAGCGGGAAGCTCCTACGAGCAGTACTTC. Its protein product is CAIGKEAGSSYEQYF.

This clonotype was counted at least ten times. This chain uses TRBV5-1 with TRBJ2-1, with 13 bases fitting TRBD2. In germline, CDR1 is SGHRS, CDR2 YFSETQ. Germline trimming cut 5 bases from V and 6 bases from J; bases unmatched to any gene: 5. This CDR3 has 15 amino acids. Here the CDR3 reads CASRVGTSGINEQFF. The CDR3 DNA reads as TGCGCCAGCAGAGTAGGGACTAGCGGGATCAATGAGCAGTTCTTC.

The chain links TRBV7-6 to TRBJ2-1; 12 bases line up with TRBD2. Trimming removed 4 bases from V and 0 bases from J; junction bases left unmatched: 7. The CDR3 length is 18 residues. Per germline, CDR1 SGHVS and CDR2 FNYEAQ. The CDR3 region has the DNA TGTGCCAGCAGCTCGGGACTAGCGGGTACGAGCTCCTACAATGAGCAGTTCTTC. As protein: CASSSGLAGTSSYNEQFF.